Here is one T cell receptor beta chain with its context. Its antigen is undetermined. The data are from a study of a mutant IDH1 vaccine in newly diagnosed glioma. Study-level information: Receipt of radiotherapy, temozolomide, or both preceded the study, and most received both. V12 corresponded to week 35 and V13 to week 47.

Germline lookup yields CDR1 SNHLY and CDR2 FYNNEI. Trimming took off 4 bases at V and 2 bases at J, with 8 bases between the two ends. The CDR3 runs 13 residues. Sequencing was performed with immunoSEQ multiplex PCR; in TCRdb, only in-frame clones are kept and a portion is missing. The sample includes 50,000 to 55,000 clones, 65% of them seen just once. Time point noted: week 47, end of study. Each dose of the vaccine consisted of 300 ug of mutant IDH1 20-mer peptide, with topical imiquimod. The donor cohort comprised cases of new WHO grade 3 or 4 IDH1-mutant, ATRX-lost astrocytoma. This sequence was found in a man aged 35 to 55 with glioma. Some clones in this sample may be carry-over from other donors' samples. The input for sequencing was peripheral blood mononuclear cells (PBMCs), taken from a glioma patient whose treatment included an IDH1 peptide vaccine. This chain links TRBV2 with TRBJ2-5; D uncertain. The CDR3 nucleotides are TGTGCCAGCAGTGTAGGGCTTCAAGAGACCCAGTACTTC. The encoded protein is CASSVGLQETQYF.